This TCR beta chain was identified in a study of cytomegalovirus exposure and HLA in healthy donors. Study information: The platform used for the roughly 130 validation repertoires matched that of the roughly 700 first-cohort repertoires, a later analysis reported. Findings and limits, study-wide: Specificity for CMV antigens was confirmed in vitro for a few of the CMV-associated chains. Accounts indicate the classifier identified cytomegalovirus status with strong specificity and sensitivity. The TCR clusters that emerged in the first cohort tended, a later analysis found, to co-occur in the approximately 110 validation repertoires.

Repertoires were generated with immunoSEQ multiplex PCR, while TCRdb's copy carries only in-frame clones and drops some. The repertoire holds 190,000 or so clones, with around 82% as singletons. V lost 6 bases and J lost 2, with 13 bases in between. CDR1 is MNHEY, CDR2 SVGAGI, per germline. There are 14 residues in the CDR3. In the case of this clone: Its cognate antigen is unknown.

This chain links TRBV6-5 with TRBJ1-1; D gene uncertain. The sequence came from a young woman in good health and CMV-seropositive. Sequencing input: PBMCs. The CDR3 region has the DNA TGTGCCAGCAGGCTTACAGCCGCAAACACTGAAGCTTTCTTT. Its translation: CASRLTAANTEAFF.